Listed below are T cell receptor beta chains from one sample, sequenced in a study of read filtering for tumor transcriptome and immune sequencing. MiXCR, applied by TCRdb to the reads, yields one record per CDR3 protein. The sample has around 9,000 distinct CDR3 sequences; about 17% are singletons. Sequenced input: a population of CD138-negative cells sorted from bone marrow. These receptors were obtained from a donor aged 40 or older with multiple myeloma. Each CDR3 is given with its conserved first and last residue. The D gene is left open where the match is weak. Clone size is not always given. Where it is, it says once, few, many or a class for expanded clones.

J,size,V,D,DNA,CDR3
TRBJ2-1,medium-sized,TRBV13,NA,TGTGCCAGCAGCTTATTGAGCAGGGTTAATGAGCAGTTCTTC,CASSLLSRVNEQFF
TRBJ2-7,many,TRBV7-2,NA,TGTGCCAGCAGACGCGACCCGAGCTCCTACGAGCAGTACTTC,CASRRDPSSYEQYF
TRBJ1-5,NA,TRBV20-1,NA,TGCAGTGCTAGGAGGCAGCTAAGTCAGCCCCAGCATTTT,CSARRQLSQPQHF
TRBJ1-1,many,TRBV4-1,TRBD1,TGCGCCAGCAGCCAGCGGGACAGGGGTTTGTCTGAAGCTTTCTTT,CASSQRDRGLSEAFF
TRBJ2-3,many,TRBV12-3/TRBV12-4,TRBD2,TGTGCCAGCAGTTTTCGGGGACTAGCGGGCGCCAGCTCAGATACGCAGTATTTT,CASSFRGLAGASSDTQYF
TRBJ1-3,NA,TRBV19,NA,TGTGCCAGTAGTATTGGGGAGACTGGAAACACCATATATTTT,CASSIGETGNTIYF
TRBJ1-1,NA,TRBV9,NA,TGTGCCAGCATCCCCGAAGGGGCTGAAGCTCTCTTT,CASIPEGAEALF
TRBJ2-3,many,TRBV29-1,TRBD1,TGCAGCGTCGCCCGTGACAGGGTGCAGTATTTT,CSVARDRVQYF
TRBJ2-2,many,TRBV7-9,TRBD2,TGTGCCAGCGCAACTAGCGGGAACACCGGGGAGCTGTTTTTT,CASATSGNTGELFF
TRBJ1-5,medium-sized,TRBV2,TRBD1,TGTGCCAGCAGTGAACCGGGAGGGGGCCTTACCCAGCCCCAGCATTTT,CASSEPGGGLTQPQHF
TRBJ2-1,medium-sized,TRBV20-1,TRBD2,TGCAGTGCTTATAGCGGGATTAGTAATGAGCAGTTCTTC,CSAYSGISNEQFF
TRBJ2-1,medium-sized,TRBV5-1,NA,TGCGCCAGCAGCTTGGGCCGAACGGGCAATGAGCAGTTCTTC,CASSLGRTGNEQFF
TRBJ2-2,many,TRBV3-1,NA,TGTGCCAGCAGCCAAGTCCCGAGGGGTGTGAACACCGGGGAGCTGTCTTTT,CASSQVPRGVNTGELSF
TRBJ2-1,once,TRBV6-2/TRBV6-3,TRBD1,TGTGCCAGCAGTTACGCGACAGGGGCCGATGAGCAGTTCTTC,CASSYATGADEQFF
TRBJ2-7,many,TRBV7-9,TRBD2,TGTGCCAGCAGCTTGGGACTAAGCGGGGGCCTTTCCTACGAGCAGTACTTC,CASSLGLSGGLSYEQYF
TRBJ2-5,few,TRBV5-1,NA,TGCGCCAGCAGCCCTGGGGGGACGGAGGAGACCCAGTACTTC,CASSPGGTEETQYF
TRBJ1-1,medium-sized,TRBV20-1,NA,TGCAGTGCTAGAAGGATTTCGAGTCGTATGGGATTGGCTTTCTTT,CSARRISSRMGLAFF
TRBJ2-1,large,TRBV24-1,TRBD2,TGTGCCACCAGCTCCGGGACTAGCGGGAGGGCGCACCTAAACAATGAGCAGTTCTTC,CATSSGTSGRAHLNNEQFF
TRBJ2-3,many,TRBV3-1,NA,TGTGCCAGCAAGCCAACCCCTAATTCGGATACGCAGTATTTT,CASKPTPNSDTQYF
TRBJ2-3,few,TRBV20-1,TRBD2,TGCAGTGCGGCCCGAGCGGGGACTAGCGTAGATACGCAGTATTTT,CSAARAGTSVDTQYF
TRBJ2-6,medium-sized,TRBV28,TRBD2,TGTGCCAGCAGATCCCAGCGGGGGCGCGGGTTCCCCGGGGCCAACGTCCTGACTTTC,CASRSQRGRGFPGANVLTF
TRBJ2-5,many,TRBV7-2,TRBD2,TGTGCCAGCAGCGGCTTCTTAGCGGGGGGGGGCGAGACCCAGTACTTC,CASSGFLAGGGETQYF
TRBJ2-1,few,TRBV20-1,NA,TGCAGTGCTAGAGTCCCAGGGGAAGGTAATGAGCAGTTCTTC,CSARVPGEGNEQFF
TRBJ2-3,medium-sized,TRBV3-1,TRBD1,TGTGCCAGCAGCACAGGGGGCGCGGATACGCAGTATTTT,CASSTGGADTQYF
TRBJ1-1,many,TRBV7-9,NA,TGTGCCAGCACCGACGTCAGGGTGGGGACTGAAGCTTTCTTT,CASTDVRVGTEAFF
TRBJ2-7,many,TRBV12-3/TRBV12-4,NA,TGTGCCAGCAGTTTGCTTAAGCCCCCTTACGAGCAGTACTTC,CASSLLKPPYEQYF
TRBJ2-1,medium-sized,TRBV5-6,TRBD2,TGTGCCAGCAGCCCAGGACTAGCGGGGGCCTTCTCCTACAATGAGCAGTTCTTC,CASSPGLAGAFSYNEQFF
TRBJ1-5,many,TRBV11-2,NA,TGTGCCAGCAGCTTACAGTCCAATCAGCCCCAGCATTTT,CASSLQSNQPQHF
TRBJ2-1,medium-sized,TRBV20-1,TRBD2,TGCAGTGCTAGAGGGGGCCTAGCGGGGGGCAGGGTTGAGCAGTTCTTC,CSARGGLAGGRVEQFF
TRBJ1-1,medium-sized,TRBV6-1,NA,TGTGCCAGCAGTGAACAGAACACTGAAGCTTTCTTT,CASSEQNTEAFF
TRBJ2-7,many,TRBV3-1,TRBD2,TGTGCCAGCAGCCCGGGGACTAGCGGGGCTCACTCCTACGAGCAGTACTTC,CASSPGTSGAHSYEQYF
TRBJ2-1,many,TRBV5-6,NA,TGTGCCAGCAGCTTGAATGGCGCCGGGTGGGTCGGTGAGCAGTTCTTC,CASSLNGAGWVGEQFF
TRBJ2-1,many,TRBV6-6,NA,TGTGCCAGCAGACCTAAGGGCGGGTTGGATTACAATGAGCAGTTCTTC,CASRPKGGLDYNEQFF
TRBJ2-5,many,TRBV7-9,NA,TGTGCCAGCAGCCGCAGGGAGGAGACCCAGTACTTC,CASSRREETQYF
TRBJ1-5,medium-sized,TRBV6-5,TRBD1,TGTGCCAGCAGTTCGACAGGGGGTTATAGCAATCAGCCCCAGCATTTT,CASSSTGGYSNQPQHF
TRBJ1-1,many,TRBV7-9,NA,TGTGCCAGCAGCCGACAGGTGGGGAACACTGAAGCTTTCTTT,CASSRQVGNTEAFF
TRBJ2-1,NA,TRBV24-1,NA,TGTGCCAGCAGTGACGGCAGTGAGCAGTTCTTC,CASSDGSEQFF
TRBJ2-7,medium-sized,TRBV5-5,TRBD1,TGTGCCAGCAGCTCTACCACGGGACAGGGGGGGGACTACGAGCAGTACTTC,CASSSTTGQGGDYEQYF
TRBJ2-4,many,TRBV9,NA,TGTGCCAGCAGCCCAACAGGATTGAAGAACATTCAGTACTTC,CASSPTGLKNIQYF
TRBJ2-7,many,TRBV27,NA,TGTGCCAGCAGTCTCGGCCATAACTACGAGCAGTACTTC,CASSLGHNYEQYF
TRBJ2-3,many,TRBV12-5,TRBD2,TGTGCTAGTGGTTTGGGACTAGCGGCGTCCACCAAAGCAGATACGCAGTATTTT,CASGLGLAASTKADTQYF
TRBJ2-1,NA,TRBV7-9,TRBD2,TGTGCCAGCAGCCCCACGGGACTAGCGTGCTACAATGAGCAGTTCTTC,CASSPTGLACYNEQFF
TRBJ1-1,NA,TRBV6-1,NA,TGTGCCAGCTTGGTTATGGAAAACACTGAAGCTTTCTTT,CASLVMENTEAFF
TRBJ2-1,medium-sized,TRBV12-3/TRBV12-4,TRBD2,TGTGCCAGCAGTCAAGGGACTAGTAGAACTGAGCAGTTCTTC,CASSQGTSRTEQFF
TRBJ2-3,many,TRBV4-1,TRBD2,TGCGCCAGCAACCAAGGAAGGGGAGGGGCGGCAGATACGCAGTATTTT,CASNQGRGGAADTQYF
TRBJ1-1,many,TRBV2,NA,TGTGCCAGCTCCTGGAGGGTCCACACTGAAGCTTTCTTT,CASSWRVHTEAFF
TRBJ1-2,many,TRBV7-9,TRBD1,TGTGCCAGCAGCCCCGACAGGGGGGGGATTAACTATGGCTACACCTTC,CASSPDRGGINYGYTF
TRBJ1-1,NA,TRBV6-2/TRBV6-3,NA,TGTGCCAGCAGTTACTCGACGGGGTCTTGGGAAGCTTTCTTT,CASSYSTGSWEAFF
TRBJ2-5,many,TRBV29-1,NA,TGCAGCGTTGAAAGCCAAGAGACCCAGTACTTC,CSVESQETQYF
TRBJ2-5,many,TRBV29-1,NA,TGCAGCGTAGCCGGGAGAGGGACATTTCAAGAGACCCAGTACTTC,CSVAGRGTFQETQYF
TRBJ1-5,many,TRBV7-8,TRBD1,TGTGCCAGCAGCCCCGGGACAGGGAATCAGCCCCAGCATTTT,CASSPGTGNQPQHF
TRBJ2-3,many,TRBV4-3,NA,TGCGCCAGCAGCCAAGGAGGGGGGAGGCAGGGATTAGATACGCAGTATTTT,CASSQGGGRQGLDTQYF
TRBJ2-2,many,TRBV11-2,NA,TGTGCCAGCAGCTTAGGCCTGGACGGGGAGCTGTTTTTT,CASSLGLDGELFF
TRBJ1-4,many,TRBV4-1,TRBD1,TGCGCCAGCAGCCCGGGACAGGGTTTGGAAAAACTGTTTTTT,CASSPGQGLEKLFF
TRBJ1-2,many,TRBV12-3/TRBV12-4,TRBD1,TGTGCCAGCAGAGAACAGGGGGCCCTGGACTATGGCTACACCTTC,CASREQGALDYGYTF
TRBJ2-7,many,TRBV6-5,TRBD2,TGTGCCAGCAGTTACCGGACAGCGGGGGGCTACGAGCAGTGCTTC,CASSYRTAGGYEQCF
TRBJ1-3,many,TRBV9,NA,TGTGCCAGCAGCGGCTCTGGGAGCCCTGGAAACACCATATATTTT,CASSGSGSPGNTIYF